This is a list of T cell receptor beta chains from one sample in a study of T cell clusters in autoimmune cytopenias. TCRdb reanalyzed the multiplex PCR reads and collapses them to one entry per CDR3 protein, without DNA. This sample's table has approximately 6,000 distinct CDR3 sequences. These data were also filed under a second study, of T cell repertoires in aging, cancer and after chemotherapy.

Sequencing was done on a sample of peripheral blood. These TCRs come from a human donor in good health. CDR3s include the opening cysteine and the closing phenylalanine or tryptophan. Fields, in order: J gene, V gene, clone size, CDR3 protein. Rows give clone size only sometimes, using once, few, many, or a class for an expanded clone.

J: TRBJ1-2; V: TRBV29-1; size: .; CDR3: CSARQTNYGYTF
J: TRBJ1-6; V: TRBV5-6; size: .; CDR3: CASSPEQGRNSPLHF
J: TRBJ2-3; V: TRBV27; size: .; CDR3: CASSWRREGPDTQYF
J: TRBJ2-5; V: TRBV6-5; size: .; CDR3: CASSYSRDTLFATQYF
J: TRBJ2-1; V: TRBV30; size: .; CDR3: CAWGPELVGEQFF
J: TRBJ1-1; V: TRBV12-3/TRBV12-4; size: .; CDR3: CASKVGNTEAFF
J: TRBJ2-7; V: TRBV27; size: .; CDR3: CASSFSGGEQYF
J: TRBJ1-2; V: TRBV6-6; size: .; CDR3: CASSYSHGTATANYGYTF
J: TRBJ2-2; V: TRBV19; size: medium-sized; CDR3: CASKQGGGTGELFF
J: TRBJ1-2; V: TRBV5-1; size: .; CDR3: CASSPDGANYGYTF
J: TRBJ2-3; V: TRBV6-5; size: .; CDR3: CASRRSGTSGRTDTQYF
J: TRBJ2-2; V: TRBV6-5; size: .; CDR3: CASSYAANTGELFF
J: TRBJ2-3; V: TRBV29-1; size: medium-sized; CDR3: CSVVGRITDTQYF
J: TRBJ2-1; V: TRBV27; size: .; CDR3: CASSGRTSGNEQFF
J: TRBJ2-3; V: TRBV12-3/TRBV12-4; size: .; CDR3: CASSDGRLGGDTQYF
J: TRBJ2-5; V: TRBV6-2/TRBV6-3; size: .; CDR3: CASTPPRGRVYQETQYF
J: TRBJ2-7; V: TRBV6-1; size: .; CDR3: CASTQTVYEQYF